This T cell receptor (beta chain) was found in a study of beta chain features in type 1 diabetes. The authors reverse transcribed all of the isolated RNA, so sequencing captured expressed TCRB transcripts. Assay: immunoSEQ multiplex PCR; the TCRdb copy retains only in-frame clones and omits some. The table lists around 160,000 clones, around 51% of them singletons. The CDR3 has 14 residues. Germline values: CDR1 MNHEY, CDR2 SMNVEV (reference sequence). V lost 2 bases to trimming and J lost 6 bases, with 13 bases between them. The rearrangement uses TRBV27 and TRBJ1-2, with a tentative D call TRBD1 (5 bases). The TCR comes from a man aged 18 to 29 in good health. The sample was Tregs from blood. CDR3 sequence reads: CASSLHWGRDGYTF. CDR3 DNA: TGTGCCAGCAGTTTACATTGGGGGAGGGATGGCTACACCTTC.